This T cell receptor (beta chain) was retrieved from a study of blood T cell repertoires in COVID-19. For the study at large: The study drew acute and convalescent COVID-19 samples from the United States, Italy and Spain. PBMCs, B-cell-depleted T cells, or T cells provided the cDNA or gDNA that made up the material.

This CDR3 is built from 16 residues. The V gene end was trimmed by 4 bases and the J gene end by 6 bases; junction bases not matched to a gene: 11. CDR1 and CDR2 from the germline V gene are MNHNS and SASEGT. How the authors handled the data: Reference gene primer amplification gave estimated nucleated cell counts. Produced via immunoSEQ multiplex PCR; TCRdb's table is partial and in-frame only. That table is the source of V, J and clone size, and D and trimming were worked out from the DNA. The profile shows 40,000 to 55,000 clones, under 95% of them singletons. This clonotype was obtained from an older man with active COVID-19. The chain has TRBV6-1 and TRBJ1-5, with 8 nucleotides matching TRBD1. Sequencing was done on a sample of peripheral blood. CDR3 bases: TGTGCCAGCAGTGCAGGGGGCAGCCCTCCTGGTCAGCCCCAGCATTTT. It encodes CASSAGGSPPGQPQHF.